These 29 T cell receptor beta chains share one sample of origin, sequenced in a study of T cells in localized non-small cell lung cancer. TCRdb keeps only in-frame clones here, not all; method: immunoSEQ multiplex PCR. The repertoire consists of tens of thousands of clones, with over 80% occurring once and the leading ten covering 2% to 2.5%. The sequences come from peripheral blood, collected before any cancer treatment. The source is a female donor aged 60 or older with stage I lung adenocarcinoma.

The genes are TRBV5-1 and TRBJ2-7; 13 bases map to TRBD2. Germline CDR1 SGHRS, CDR2 YFSETQ. The CDR3 has 14 residues. V trimming: 4 bases; J trimming: 4 bases; junction bases outside the gene matches: 2. The CDR3 loop is CASSPGLAGYEQYF. As DNA, the CDR3 is TGCGCCAGCAGCCCGGGACTAGCGGGGTACGAGCAGTACTTC.

CDR3 DNA: TGCAGCGCCGTCCAGGCGGCGAACTATGGCTACACCTTC. Its protein is CSAVQAANYGYTF. The genes are TRBV29-1 and TRBJ1-2; D gene unclear. Trimming shortened V by 7 bases and J by 2 bases, and 14 bases separated the two germline ends. Per the germline V gene, CDR1 is SQVTM and CDR2 is ANQGSEA. The CDR3 is 13 amino acids.

The genes are TRBV19 and TRBJ1-2; D uncertain. The CDR3 covers 14 residues. V shed 3 bases and J shed 6 bases, with 14 bases lying between them. Germline CDR1 LNHDA, CDR2 SQIVND (reference sequence). DNA of the CDR3: TGTGCCAGTAGTATCGACGCGGATTACGATGGCTACACCTTC. Its translation: CASSIDADYDGYTF.

This clone has only one observation. The rearrangement uses TRBV6-1 and TRBJ2-1, with 8 bases lining up with TRBD2. Germline CDR1 MNHNS, CDR2 SASEGT. V lost 7 bases to trimming and J lost 8 bases; unmatched junction nucleotides: 10. This CDR3 contains 14 residues. CDR3 coding DNA: TGTGCCAGCACCGGGGGGGCCCTGTTCTATGAGCAGTTCTTC. Translating gives CASTGGALFYEQFF.

The chain joins TRBV12-5 to TRBJ1-1; 8 nucleotides align to TRBD1. The CDR3 has 12 amino acids. V lost 9 bases and J lost 11; bases outside the gene matches: 11. CDR1 is LGHNT and CDR2 is FRNRAP in the germline V gene. The CDR3 DNA reads TGTGCTAGCGGCGAGACAGGGGCCGGGGCTTTCTTT. Its translation is CASGETGAGAFF.

This clone was counted between two and nine times. The chain joins TRBV7-8 to TRBJ1-2; 10 bases match TRBD1. With V trimmed by 5 bases and J by 5 bases, 14 bases remained unmatched. The germline gives CDR1 SGHVS, CDR2 FQNEAQ. The CDR3 extends over 17 amino acids. CDR3 sequence: CASSVTTGGATSYGYTF. CDR3 coding DNA: TGTGCCAGCAGCGTTACGACAGGGGGCGCGACTTCTTATGGCTACACCTTC.

The V call is TRBV7-2, the J call TRBJ1-4; D is undetermined. From germline, CDR1 is SGHTA and CDR2 FQGNSA. The V gene lost 3 bases and the J gene lost 7 bases, with 18 bases spanning the gap. The CDR3 contains 16 residues. Here the CDR3 DNA reads TGTGCCAGCAGCTTTGGTGGCGCAACAAGCGGTGAAAAACTGTTTTTT. Protein product: CASSFGGATSGEKLFF. Supplemented by reference TRBV7-2 and TRBJ1-4, the full variable domain reads GAGVSQSPSNKVTEKGKDVELRCDPISGHTALYWYRQSLGQGLEFLIYFQGNSAPDKSGLPSDRFSAERTGGSVSTLTIQRTQQEDSAVYLCASSFGGATSGEKLFFGSGTQLSVL.

The genes are TRBV30 and TRBJ2-7; D call uncertain. This CDR3 is built from 14 residues. Germline V gene sequence: CDR1 GTSNPN, CDR2 SVGIG (reference sequence). The V end lost 5 bases, the J end lost 2 bases, and 16 bases lay between the germline ends. In DNA, the CDR3 is TGTGCCTGGTCTTCCGGGCCTATGCCCTACGAGCAGTACTTC. Amino acid sequence: CAWSSGPMPYEQYF.

The chain recombines TRBV6-5 with TRBJ1-6; D unclear. The CDR3 spans 15 residues. Trimming left V 6 bases short and J 7 bases short, with 16 bases between. Germline V gene data show CDR1 as MNHEY and CDR2 as SVGAGI. CDR3 bases: TGTGCCAGCAGCGATGGATCGGTCTACAATTCACCCCTCCACTTT. Translation: CASSDGSVYNSPLHF.

J is TRBJ2-2 and V is TRBV5-5; a possible D gene is TRBD1 (5 bases). CDR1 SGHKS and CDR2 YYEKEE come from the germline V gene (reference sequence). Between the trimmed V and J ends, which lost 6 bases and 6 bases, there was a span of 18 bases. CDR3 length equals 15 residues. The CDR3: CASTSSLPGPGELFF. The CDR3 DNA sequence: TGTGCCAGCACCTCAAGTTTGCCAGGGCCCGGGGAGCTGTTTTTT. Based on the CDR3 plus reference TRBV5-5 and TRBJ2-2, the full variable domain is DAGVTQSPTHLIKTRGQQVTLRCSPISGHKSVSWYQQVLGQGPQFIFQYYEKEERGRGNFPDRFSARQFPNYSSELNVNALLLGDSALYLCASTSSLPGPGELFFGEGSRLTVL.

The chain employs TRBV9 and TRBJ2-2; D is tentatively TRBD1 or TRBD2 (5 bases each). V was cut by 2 bases and J by 0 bases, with 17 bases left in between. The CDR3 spans 18 residues. The germline V gene encodes CDR1 SGDLS and CDR2 YYNGEE. CDR3 in amino acids: CASSVPGADFANTGELFF. The CDR3 DNA follows: TGTGCCAGCAGCGTGCCCGGGGCTGATTTCGCGAACACCGGGGAGCTGTTTTTT. The complete variable domain, with remaining parts taken from reference TRBV9 and TRBJ2-2, reads DSGVTQTPKHLITATGQRVTLRCSPRSGDLSVYWYQQSLDQGLQFLIQYYNGEERAKGNILERFSAQQFPDLHSELNLSSLELGDSALYFCASSVPGADFANTGELFFGEGSRLTVL.

DNA for the CDR3: TGTGCCAGTAGCTGGGACAGGGGGGAGACCCAGTACTTC. Its translation: CASSWDRGETQYF. The chain couples TRBV19 to TRBJ2-5; 11 bases align to TRBD1. Per germline, CDR1 LNHDA and CDR2 SQIVND (reference sequence). Losses at the gene ends were 6 bases for V and 5 bases for J; bases not matched to a gene: 2. This CDR3 comprises 13 residues.

This clone is a singleton in its sample. The V gene is TRBV9, the J gene TRBJ1-1; D possibly corresponds to TRBD1 (6 bases). Between the trimmed V and J ends, which lost 1 base and 5 bases, there was a span of 12 bases. CDR1 and CDR2 (germline): SGDLS, YYNGEE. The CDR3 runs 14 residues. CDR3 in DNA: TGTGCCAGCAGCGTAACGGGGGCAAGGACTGAAGCTTTCTTT. Encoded protein: CASSVTGARTEAFF.

This chain joins TRBV29-1 and TRBJ1-3; TRBD1 is a possible D gene (6 bases). V lost 4 bases, J lost 0 bases, and 10 bases lay in between. This CDR3 is built from 14 residues. Germline V gene lookup returns CDR1 SQVTM and CDR2 ANQGSEA. The CDR3 DNA follows: TGCAGCGTTGGAGGGGGTGGCTCTGGAAACACCATATATTTT. Translated: CSVGGGGSGNTIYF.

CDR3: CASSDRGLFYGYTF. The CDR3 DNA reads TGTGCCAGTAGTGACAGGGGGCTCTTTTATGGCTACACCTTC. V gene TRBV19 combines with J gene TRBJ1-2; 10 bases line up with TRBD1. This CDR3 contains 14 residues. CDR1 is LNHDA, CDR2 SQIVND, per germline (reference sequence). The V segment lost 5 bases and the J segment 5 bases; nucleotides outside the gene matches: 5.

V is TRBV5-4 and J is TRBJ2-3; the match to TRBD2 covers 12 bases. Germline values: CDR1 SGHNT, CDR2 YYREEE (reference sequence). Trimming cost V 2 bases and J 2 bases; bases outside gene matches: 6. CDR3 length: 17 amino acids. CDR3 region: CASSFGGLAGLTDTQYF. CDR3 sequence (DNA): TGTGCCAGCAGCTTTGGGGGACTAGCGGGCCTCACAGATACGCAGTATTTT.

V and J are TRBV11-2 and TRBJ2-3, with D hard to call. The germline V and J ends were trimmed by 0 bases and 2 bases, with 9 bases remaining between them. This CDR3 region has 15 residues. Germline CDR1 and CDR2: SGHAT and FQNNGV. The CDR3 reads CASSLDMGHTDTQYF. For the CDR3, the DNA is TGTGCCAGCAGCTTAGATATGGGCCACACAGATACGCAGTATTTT.

The chain combines TRBV18 with TRBJ1-2; unclear D gene. Germline V gene data show CDR1 as KGHSH and CDR2 as LQKENI. The length of the CDR3 is 13 residues. V lost 1 base to trimming and J lost 6 bases, with 9 bases between them. CDR3 DNA sequence: TGTGCCAGCTCACCACAGGAAGACAATGGCTACACCTTC. Protein sequence: CASSPQEDNGYTF.

The chain recombines TRBV2 with TRBJ1-1; a weak D match, TRBD1 (6 bases). This CDR3 is 18 amino acids long. Germline loops: CDR1 SNHLY, CDR2 FYNNEI. V was cut by 5 bases and J by 1 base, with 23 bases left in between. CDR3 residues: CASSRPRGGTLWNTEAFF. The CDR3 nucleotides read TGTGCCAGCAGTAGACCCCGGGGGGGCACTTTATGGAACACTGAAGCTTTCTTT.

The rearrangement joins TRBV6-5 to TRBJ2-2; D possibly uses TRBD1 or TRBD2 (6 bases each). The V end was cut by 4 bases, the J end by 8 bases, with 14 bases between. This CDR3 region has 14 residues. CDR1 and CDR2 from the germline V gene are MNHEY and SVGAGI. This CDR3 is CASSFLGGGGELFF. CDR3 DNA sequence: TGTGCCAGCAGTTTCCTCGGGGGCGGTGGGGAGCTGTTTTTT.

The chain uses TRBV6-1 and TRBJ2-5; D is unresolved. CDR1 and CDR2 (germline): MNHNS, SASEGT. This CDR3 spans 14 amino acids. V was shortened by 2 bases and J by 2 bases, with 9 bases between the two germline ends. The CDR3 DNA follows: TGTGCCAGCAGTGAACTGACGGTACAAGAGACCCAGTACTTC. Translation: CASSELTVQETQYF.

This clone was seen a single time. The chain combines TRBV6-1 with TRBJ1-2, with D unresolved. Trimming pared 2 bases from V and 8 bases from J, leaving 15 bases between. This CDR3 spans 14 amino acids. The germline V gene has CDR1 MNHNS and CDR2 SASEGT. The CDR3 DNA follows: TGTGCCAGCAGTGAAATGAGGACTGTAAAAGGCTACACCTTC. Amino acids: CASSEMRTVKGYTF.

The V and J genes are TRBV9 and TRBJ2-7; 10 bases match TRBD1. After removal of 4 bases from V and 3 bases from J, the junction contained 7 bases not matched to a gene. The CDR3 spans 15 residues. CDR1 is SGDLS, CDR2 YYNGEE, per germline. The CDR3 DNA is TGTGCCAGCAGCCGGGGACAGGGGAACGTCTACGAGCAGTACTTC. Translation gives CASSRGQGNVYEQYF.

The chain joins TRBV19 to TRBJ2-1; TRBD2 matches at 7 bases. This CDR3 spans 12 amino acids. Germline assignment: CDR1 LNHDA and CDR2 SQIVND (reference sequence). With 5 bases clipped from V and 9 bases from J, the junction kept 4 bases outside the gene matches. The CDR3 protein is CASSPRGGEQFF. In DNA form, the CDR3 reads TGTGCCAGTAGTCCGCGCGGGGGTGAGCAGTTCTTC.

The J gene is TRBJ1-1, the V gene TRBV6-6; D unresolved. This CDR3 spans 15 amino acids. Trimming pared 4 bases from V and 1 base from J, leaving 13 bases between. Looked up from germline, CDR1 is MNHNY and CDR2 is SVGAGI (reference sequence). DNA for the CDR3: TGTGCCAGCAGTTTTACTTTTCAGGAGAACACTGAAGCTTTCTTT. Protein: CASSFTFQENTEAFF.

V usage is TRBV4-1 and J usage is TRBJ1-4, with 9 bases lining up with TRBD1. The CDR3 runs 14 residues. V lost 5 bases and J lost 8; bases outside the gene matches: 6. Germline values: CDR1 MGHRA, CDR2 YSYEKL. CDR3 sequence: CASSETGGREKLFF. The CDR3 DNA follows: TGCGCCAGCAGCGAGACAGGGGGTCGCGAAAAACTGTTTTTT.

The J gene is TRBJ1-3, the V gene TRBV7-8, with D unclear. Trimming removed 5 bases from V and 0 bases from J, with 8 bases in between. The germline V gene has CDR1 SGHVS and CDR2 FQNEAQ. This CDR3 contains 14 residues. The CDR3 DNA follows: TGTGCCAGCAGCCCCCTTTACTCTGGAAACACCATATATTTT. As protein: CASSPLYSGNTIYF.

The chain recombines TRBV6-1 with TRBJ1-3; TRBD1 matches 9 bases. V shed 5 bases, J shed 2 bases, and the junction held 4 bases outside the gene matches. The CDR3 extends over 15 amino acids. From germline, CDR1 is MNHNS and CDR2 SASEGT. CDR3 DNA sequence: TGTGCCAGCAGTCTGGACAGGGGTACTGGAAACACCATATATTTT. Translation gives CASSLDRGTGNTIYF.

The chain employs TRBV29-1 and TRBJ1-2; D is ambiguous. This CDR3 has 14 amino acids. V was cut by 3 bases and J by 3 bases, with 14 bases left in between. From germline, CDR1 is SQVTM and CDR2 ANQGSEA. The CDR3 region is CSVDLSASDYGYTF. DNA of the CDR3: TGCAGCGTTGATCTTTCGGCGTCGGACTATGGCTACACCTTC.